A selection of T cell receptor beta chains follows, all from one sample in a study of blood T cell repertoires in COVID-19. The protocol was immunoSEQ multiplex PCR, while the TCRdb copy is restricted to in-frame clones and leaves out a portion. This sample has over 150,000 clones, with 75% to 85% found just once. Sequencing was carried out using peripheral blood. These receptors originate from a woman of 80 years or more with COVID-19, enrolled during active disease. The CDR3 runs from the conserved cysteine through the conserved F or W.

j_call: TRBJ1-2
v_call: TRBV7-9
cdr3_aa: CASSPRGDYGYTF

j_call: TRBJ1-2
v_call: TRBV5-1
cdr3_aa: CASSLVSQAKNYGYTF

j_call: TRBJ1-2
v_call: TRBV18
cdr3_aa: CASSQGQGHYGYTF

j_call: TRBJ1-6
v_call: TRBV11-3
cdr3_aa: CASSLAGQGIRSPLHF

j_call: TRBJ1-4
v_call: TRBV6-2/TRBV6-3
cdr3_aa: CASSQGAGEKLFF

j_call: TRBJ1-1
v_call: TRBV5-1
cdr3_aa: CASSSQGVGTEAFF

j_call: TRBJ1-5
v_call: TRBV6-2/TRBV6-3
cdr3_aa: CASSYVPRVLPPGQPQHF

j_call: TRBJ2-2
v_call: TRBV27
cdr3_aa: CAGTADYTGELFF

j_call: TRBJ1-2
v_call: TRBV6-2/TRBV6-3
cdr3_aa: CASSYRGLDGYTF

j_call: TRBJ2-5
v_call: TRBV5-4
cdr3_aa: CASSLPPGTSGGETQYF

j_call: TRBJ1-4
v_call: TRBV28
cdr3_aa: CATRTPGVEKLFF